The next 25 T cell receptor beta chains were all read from a single sample in a study of monozygotic twins with inflammatory bowel disease (dated by TCRdb to the late 2010s). Library construction relied on 5' RACE. Sequencer: Illumina HiSeq 2500. Following TCRdb reprocessing, every CDR3 protein sequence forms one entry, and DNA is not provided. The table held for this sample gives over 110,000 distinct CDR3 sequences. The ten largest make up less than 2.5% of the sample. The sequenced material came from blood. These receptor sequences come from a human donor with ulcerative colitis or Crohn's disease, or a healthy co-twin of an affected twin (not recorded which).

This chain joins TRBV5-6 and TRBJ2-2; TCRdb reports TRBD1, a call that lacks DNA to check it against. CDR3 length: 15 residues. Germline V gene sequence: CDR1 SGHDT, CDR2 YYEEEE. The CDR3 is CASSLDGGYTGELFF.

V and J are TRBV20-1 and TRBJ2-1; TCRdb picks TRBD1, but there is no DNA to check that call. The CDR3 length is 13 residues. Germline V gene sequence: CDR1 DFQATT, CDR2 SNEGSKA (reference sequence). This CDR3 is CSAVGTGHGEQFF.

The gene calls are TRBV4-2 and TRBJ2-2; the TCRdb D gene call, TRBD1, has no DNA to confirm it. Germline V gives CDR1 LGHNA, CDR2 YNFKEQ. This CDR3 has 13 amino acids. The CDR3: CASGPLGPGELFF.

The rearrangement joins TRBV5-1 to TRBJ1-5. The CDR3 length is 13 residues. Looked up from germline, CDR1 is SGHRS and CDR2 is YFSETQ. The CDR3 sequence is CASSLLGPGPQHF. The variable domain in full, completed from reference TRBV5-1 and TRBJ1-5, reads KAGVTQTPRYLIKTRGQQVTLSCSPISGHRSVSWYQQTPGQGLQFLFEYFSETQRNKGNFPGRFSGRQFSNSRSEMNVSTLELGDSALYLCASSLLGPGPQHFGDGTRLSIL.

This CDR3 is CASSPGQDSGELIF. The gene calls are TRBV5-4 and TRBJ2-2; there is no DNA to check the TCRdb D call of TRBD1. Germline V lookup: CDR1 SGHNT, CDR2 YYREEE (reference sequence). CDR3 size: 14 residues.

The genes are TRBV10-3 and TRBJ2-7; TCRdb calls TRBD1, which cannot be checked without DNA. The length of the CDR3 is 14 residues. Germline CDR1 and CDR2: ENHRY and SYGVKD. The CDR3 region is CATGGSGGQSEQYF.

The J gene is TRBJ1-1, the V gene TRBV5-1; TCRdb's D call of TRBD1 is untestable without DNA. The germline CDR1 and CDR2 sequences are SGHRS and YFSETQ. The CDR3 runs 15 residues. The CDR3 reads CASSLTPGNNAEAFF.

The rearrangement uses TRBV5-1 and TRBJ1-1. Germline V gene lookup returns CDR1 SGHRS and CDR2 YFSETQ. The CDR3 consists of 11 residues. The CDR3 spells CASSENTEAFF.

V is TRBV20-1 and J is TRBJ1-4; the TCRdb D gene call, TRBD1, has no DNA to confirm it. This CDR3 comprises 14 residues. Per germline, CDR1 DFQATT and CDR2 SNEGSKA (reference sequence). CDR3 protein: CSAREGLTRGKLFF.

V and J are TRBV14 and TRBJ2-3. Germline-derived CDR1 and CDR2 are SGHDN and FVKESK. CDR3 length equals 16 residues. The CDR3 loop reads CASSQERRARTDTQYF.

The chain's CDR3 is CSARVMGSDQPQHF. The rearrangement uses TRBV20-1 and TRBJ1-5. Looked up from germline, CDR1 is DFQATT and CDR2 is SNEGSKA (reference sequence). CDR3 length: 14 residues.

J is TRBJ2-7 and V is TRBV7-2; TCRdb selects TRBD1, and the lack of DNA leaves this call unchecked. CDR3 length: 14 residues. CDR1 is SGHTA and CDR2 is FQGNSA in the germline V gene. The CDR3 sequence: CASSLGPGPYEQYF.

This chain connects TRBV30 to TRBJ2-2; TCRdb reports TRBD1, a call that lacks DNA to check it against. Germline CDR1 and CDR2: GTSNPN and SVGIG (reference sequence). The CDR3 totals 16 residues. CDR3: CAWNNRGSRDTGELFF.

V gene TRBV6-2 or TRBV6-3 combines with J gene TRBJ2-3. The CDR3 loop spans 13 amino acids. Germline CDR1 MNHEY, CDR2 SVGEGT. CDR3: CASSYLVADTQYF.

The V call is TRBV10-3, the J call TRBJ2-3; there is no DNA to check the TCRdb D call of TRBD1. CDR1 is ENHRY and CDR2 is SYGVKD in the germline V gene. The CDR3 totals 17 residues. The CDR3 loop is CAISETGQGPEWDTQYF.

The rearrangement uses TRBV12-3 or TRBV12-4 and TRBJ1-3. The length of the CDR3 is 13 residues. CDR3 loop: CASSGLAGRTIYF.

This rearrangement joins TRBV7-2 to TRBJ2-7; TCRdb lists TRBD2, though no DNA is available to test this call. The germline V gene encodes CDR1 SGHTA and CDR2 FQGNSA. There are 15 residues in the CDR3. CDR3 region: CASSFQGGDTYEQYF.

The genes are TRBV20-1 and TRBJ2-3; TCRdb's D call, TRBD1, is unchecked because there is no DNA. Germline values: CDR1 DFQATT, CDR2 SNEGSKA (reference sequence). The CDR3 is made up of 14 amino acids. This CDR3 reads CSADPGQSTDTQYF.

This rearrangement joins TRBV2 to TRBJ2-5; absent DNA, TCRdb's TRBD1 call cannot be checked. Looked up from germline, CDR1 is SNHLY and CDR2 is FYNNEI. The CDR3 covers 14 residues. This chain's CDR3 is CASSEERGIETQYF.

V usage is TRBV29-1 and J usage is TRBJ2-4; the TCRdb D gene call, TRBD1, has no DNA to confirm it. CDR3 size: 13 residues. The germline CDR1 and CDR2 sequences are SQVTM and ANQGSEA. CDR3 amino acids: CSVGWGSKNIQYF. Full variable domain (outside the CDR3, taken from reference TRBV29-1 and TRBJ2-4): SAVISQKPSRDICQRGTSLTIQCQVDSQVTMMFWYRQQPGQSLTLIATANQGSEATYESGFVIDKFPISRPNLTFSTLTVSNMSPEDSSIYLCSVGWGSKNIQYFGAGTRLSVL.

This chain joins TRBV6-2 or TRBV6-3 and TRBJ1-5; the TCRdb D gene call, TRBD1, has no DNA to confirm it. CDR3 length equals 16 residues. CDR1 is MNHEY, CDR2 SVGEGT, per germline. This chain's CDR3 is CASSLRQGAGNQPQHF.

The V and J genes are TRBV7-2 and TRBJ2-4; TCRdb reports TRBD2, a call that lacks DNA to check it against. The germline V gene has CDR1 SGHTA and CDR2 FQGNSA. This CDR3 comprises 13 residues. The CDR3 here is CASSSLPLNMQYF.

The rearrangement joins TRBV20-1 to TRBJ1-6; the TRBD1 assignment by TCRdb is unverifiable without DNA. The V gene's germline CDR1 is DFQATT and CDR2 SNEGSKA (reference sequence). The CDR3 runs 19 residues. The CDR3 is CSARDPIIPSRGLRSPLHF.

The chain is built from TRBV18 and TRBJ1-4; TCRdb's D call, TRBD1, is unchecked because there is no DNA. The CDR3 is 17 residues long. Germline V CDR1 and CDR2: KGHSH, LQKENI. The CDR3 region is CASSPPGQGALGEKLFF.

This chain links TRBV7-9 with TRBJ2-7. The CDR3 runs to 13 residues. Per the germline V gene, CDR1 is SEHNR and CDR2 is FQNEAQ (reference sequence). The CDR3 loop is CASSLVSGDEQYF. Combining the CDR3 with reference TRBV7-9 and TRBJ2-7 gives the whole variable domain DTGVSQNPRHKITKRGQNVTFRCDPISEHNRLYWYRQTLGQGPEFLTYFQNEAQLEKSRLLSDRFSAERPKGSFSTLEIQRTEQGDSAMYLCASSLVSGDEQYFGPGTRLTVT.